This TCR beta chain was sequenced for a study of CD8 T cells in Susac syndrome. Broader study findings: It was acknowledged by the study that relatively few individuals were included in its TCR sequencing and HLA analysis.

The multiple sclerosis controls were treatment-naive patients with relapsing-remitting disease that was stable or active. Trimming took 6 bases from V and 3 from J, leaving 15 bases between them. Germline CDR1 DFQATT, CDR2 SNEGSKA (reference sequence). The CDR3 length is 13 residues. The RNA input was roughly 0.45 to 1 ug, and it was reverse transcribed with random hexamers. Amplification of the TCR beta CDR3 was carried out by immunoSEQ multiplex PCR, which spanned a total of 54 Vbeta and 13 Jbeta segments. From the immunoSEQ multiplex PCR reads, TCRdb called clonotypes with MiXCR, one entry per CDR3 protein. The sample lists a few hundred thousand distinct CDR3 sequences, about 95% occurring once. On this clonotype itself: Its antigen remains unknown.

The sequencing input was CD4+ T cells from PBMCs. J is TRBJ2-7 and V is TRBV20-1, with D possibly being TRBD1 or TRBD2 (5 bases each). This sequence originates from a human donor with multiple sclerosis. In DNA form, the CDR3 reads TGCAGTGCCACCCCGGGACGGCGCTACGAGCAGTACTTC. Translated: CSATPGRRYEQYF.